Below, 15 T cell receptor beta chains from the same sample are listed, as sequenced in a study of blood T cell repertoires in COVID-19. This table comes from immunoSEQ multiplex PCR, and its TCRdb copy is limited to in-frame clones, with some not included. The sample shows roughly 150,000 clones, around 83% of them seen only once. The sample consisted of peripheral blood. The source is a woman between 70 and 85 years old who had recovered from COVID-19.

The V call is TRBV7-2, the J call TRBJ2-1, with TRBD2 identical over 14 bases. Germline-derived CDR1 and CDR2 are SGHTA and FQGNSA. Unmatched junction bases numbered 12, after V lost 4 bases and J lost 10 bases. The length of the CDR3 is 17 residues. CDR3 protein: CASSWPLGLAGAAEQFF. The CDR3, as DNA: TGTGCCAGCAGCTGGCCCTTGGGACTAGCGGGAGCAGCCGAGCAGTTCTTC.

The rearrangement uses TRBV3-1 (or the pseudogene TRBV3-2) and TRBJ1-2; 8 bases line up with TRBD1. CDR1 LGHDT and CDR2 YNNKEL come from the germline V gene (reference sequence). The CDR3 is made up of 15 amino acids. J lost 7 bases, V lost 4 bases, and 11 bases had no gene match. This CDR3 reads CASSPLAGGEGGYTF. CDR3 sequence (DNA): TGTGCCAGCAGCCCCCTAGCAGGGGGCGAGGGTGGCTACACCTTC.

This clone was counted only a few times. The chain carries TRBV12-3 or TRBV12-4 and TRBJ1-5; D is unclear. The CDR3 extends over 13 amino acids. Trimming took 0 bases from V and 4 from J, leaving 4 bases between them. The CDR3 protein is CASSLAHNQPQHF. CDR3 coding DNA: TGTGCCAGCAGTTTAGCACATAATCAGCCCCAGCATTTT.

This sequence joins TRBV18 and TRBJ1-5; D is ambiguous. Trimming took off 3 bases at V and 3 bases at J, with 9 bases between the two ends. CDR1 is KGHSH, CDR2 LQKENI, per germline. CDR3 length: 14 amino acids. This chain's CDR3 is CASSPVAFNQPQHF. CDR3 in DNA: TGTGCCAGCTCACCTGTAGCGTTCAATCAGCCCCAGCATTTT. The whole variable domain, filled in from reference TRBV18 and TRBJ1-5, reads NAGVMQNPRHLVRRRGQEARLRCSPMKGHSHVYWYRQLPEEGLKFMVYLQKENIIDESGMPKERFSAEFPKEGPSILRIQQVVRGDSAAYFCASSPVAFNQPQHFGDGTRLSIL.

The rearrangement joins TRBV19 to TRBJ2-7; possible D gene TRBD2, 5 bases. There are 16 residues in the CDR3. From germline, CDR1 is LNHDA and CDR2 SQIVND (reference sequence). The germline V and J ends were trimmed by 4 bases and 0 bases, with 16 bases remaining between them. This chain's CDR3 is CASSTPFGVSSYEQYF. For the CDR3, the DNA is TGTGCCAGTAGTACGCCCTTCGGGGTCAGCTCCTACGAGCAGTACTTC.

The chain couples TRBV9 to TRBJ2-5, with TRBD2 identical over 8 bases. The CDR3 has 19 residues. The trim removed 0 bases at V and 0 bases at J, leaving 13 bases unmatched. Germline V gene data show CDR1 as SGDLS and CDR2 as YYNGEE. The CDR3 bases are TGTGCCAGCAGCGTAGTGTCGGGACTGCGGCGGGAGGACCAAGAGACCCAGTACTTC. It translates to CASSVVSGLRREDQETQYF.

The chain employs TRBV10-3 and TRBJ2-1, with a weak D call TRBD2 (5 bases). Germline V gene data show CDR1 as ENHRY and CDR2 as SYGVKD. There are 13 residues in the CDR3. V was trimmed by 6 bases and J by 5 bases, leaving 11 bases between them. The CDR3 DNA reads as TGTGCCATCAGGGGCCCCGGGAACAATGAGCAGTTCTTC. As protein: CAIRGPGNNEQFF.

The rearrangement uses TRBV3-1 (or the pseudogene TRBV3-2) and TRBJ1-1; 10 bases align to TRBD1. Losses at the gene ends were 1 base for V and 4 bases for J; bases not matched to a gene: 6. This CDR3 has 16 amino acids. The germline V gene has CDR1 LGHDT and CDR2 YNNKEL (reference sequence). CDR3 sequence reads: CASSQVTGGAVTEAFF. The CDR3 region has the DNA TGTGCCAGCAGCCAAGTGACAGGGGGCGCGGTCACTGAAGCTTTCTTT.

The chain carries TRBV7-2 and TRBJ2-1, with D perhaps matching TRBD2 (6 bases). There are 12 residues in the CDR3. V was trimmed by 7 bases and J by 9 bases, leaving 13 bases between them. Germline CDR1 and CDR2: SGHTA and FQGNSA. CDR3 region: CASTSPGGEQFF. In DNA form, the CDR3 reads TGTGCCAGCACCTCCCCCGGGGGTGAGCAGTTCTTC.

This sequence joins TRBV6-2 or TRBV6-3 and TRBJ1-4; 7 positions match TRBD1. CDR3 size: 14 residues. V was pared by 5 bases and J by 4 bases, with 4 bases of the junction left unmatched. The germline gives CDR1 MNHEY, CDR2 SVGEGT. DNA of the CDR3: TGTGCCAGCAGTACGGGACAGATTAATGAAAAACTGTTTTTT. It specifies CASSTGQINEKLFF.

The chain is built from TRBV6-2 or TRBV6-3 and TRBJ2-7, with D possibly matching TRBD2 (6 bases). This CDR3 is 15 amino acids long. The germline V gene has CDR1 MNHEY and CDR2 SVGEGT. Deletions cut 4 bases from V and 0 bases from J, with 13 bases between. The CDR3 reads CASSFGGRSSYEQYF. The CDR3 DNA is TGTGCCAGCAGTTTTGGAGGGCGTAGCTCCTACGAGCAGTACTTC.

The chain combines TRBV30 with TRBJ1-6; TRBD1 might be the D (5 bases). Trimming took 3 bases from V and 9 from J, leaving 21 bases between them. Looked up from germline, CDR1 is GTSNPN and CDR2 is SVGIG (reference sequence). CDR3 length equals 16 residues. CDR3 bases: TGTGCCTGGAGGGTCGCGGGGCGAAGGGGAAGTTCACCCCTCCACTTT. Amino acid sequence: CAWRVAGRRGSSPLHF.

The chain recombines TRBV10-3 with TRBJ2-7; TRBD2 matches at 7 bases. The J segment lost 0 bases and the V segment lost 4 bases, leaving 3 bases of the junction unmatched. The germline V gene has CDR1 ENHRY and CDR2 SYGVKD. This CDR3 contains 14 residues. CDR3 DNA: TGTGCCATCAGTGCAGCGGGGAGCTCCTACGAGCAGTACTTC. This sequence encodes CAISAAGSSYEQYF.

The gene calls are TRBV15 and TRBJ1-4, with D perhaps TRBD1 (5 bases). The V end lost 0 bases, the J end lost 2 bases, and 16 bases lay between the germline ends. CDR3 size: 18 residues. Germline assignment: CDR1 LNHNV and CDR2 YYDKDF (reference sequence). DNA for the CDR3: TGTGCCACCAGCAGAGATCCGGGGAGGGGTTACACTAATGAAAAACTGTTTTTT. Its translation is CATSRDPGRGYTNEKLFF.

This clone has only one observation. The chain is built from TRBV11-3 and TRBJ2-1; D perhaps matches TRBD2 (6 bases). In germline, CDR1 is SGHNT, CDR2 YENEEA. The germline V and J ends were trimmed by 4 bases and 2 bases, with 15 bases remaining between them. This CDR3 region has 16 residues. The CDR3 sequence: CASSSGTGVTYNEQFF. The CDR3 coding sequence is TGTGCCAGCAGCTCAGGGACTGGGGTCACCTACAATGAGCAGTTCTTC.